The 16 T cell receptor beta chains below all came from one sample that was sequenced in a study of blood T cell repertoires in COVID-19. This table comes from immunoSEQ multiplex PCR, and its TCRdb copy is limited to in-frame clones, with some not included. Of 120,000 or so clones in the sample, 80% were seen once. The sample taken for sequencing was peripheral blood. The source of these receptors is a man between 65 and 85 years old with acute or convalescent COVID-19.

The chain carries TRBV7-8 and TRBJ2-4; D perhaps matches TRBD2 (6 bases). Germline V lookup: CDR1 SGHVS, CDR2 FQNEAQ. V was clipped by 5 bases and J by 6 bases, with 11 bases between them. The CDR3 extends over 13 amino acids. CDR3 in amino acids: CASSPNGGNIQYF. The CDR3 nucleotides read TGTGCCAGCAGCCCCAACGGGGGAAACATTCAGTACTTC.

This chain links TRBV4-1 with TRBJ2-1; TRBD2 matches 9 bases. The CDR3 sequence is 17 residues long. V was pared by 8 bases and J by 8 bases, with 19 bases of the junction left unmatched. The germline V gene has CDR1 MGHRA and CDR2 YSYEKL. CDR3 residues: CASGLDAAGGGGYEQFF. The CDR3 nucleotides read TGCGCCAGCGGTCTAGACGCAGCGGGGGGCGGTGGCTATGAGCAGTTCTTC.

In DNA, the CDR3 is TGTGCCAGCAGCGACAGGGACAACCCCCAGTATTTT. It translates to CASSDRDNPQYF. The gene calls are TRBV4-2 and TRBJ2-3; 7 bases line up with TRBD1. The CDR3 totals 12 residues. Germline CDR1 LGHNA, CDR2 YNFKEQ. Trimming took 5 bases from V and 12 from J; bases not matched to a gene: 8.

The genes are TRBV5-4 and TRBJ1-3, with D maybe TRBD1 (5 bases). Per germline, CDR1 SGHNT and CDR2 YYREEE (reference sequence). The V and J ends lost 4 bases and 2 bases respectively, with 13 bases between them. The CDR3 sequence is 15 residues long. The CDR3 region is CASSPGGVAGNTIYF. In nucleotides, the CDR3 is TGTGCCAGCAGCCCGGGGGGGGTTGCTGGAAACACCATATATTTT. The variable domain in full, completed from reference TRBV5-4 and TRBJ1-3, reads ETGVTQSPTHLIKTRGQQVTLRCSSQSGHNTVSWYQQALGQGPQFIFQYYREEENGRGNFPPRFSGLQFPNYSSELNVNALELDDSALYLCASSPGGVAGNTIYFGEGSWLTVV.

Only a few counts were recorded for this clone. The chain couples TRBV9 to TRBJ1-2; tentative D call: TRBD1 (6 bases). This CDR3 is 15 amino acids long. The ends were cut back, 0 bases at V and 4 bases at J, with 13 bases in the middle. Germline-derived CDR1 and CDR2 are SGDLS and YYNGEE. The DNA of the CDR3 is TGTGCCAGCAGCGTAGGGGGACACAGATCCTATGGCTACACCTTC. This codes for CASSVGGHRSYGYTF.

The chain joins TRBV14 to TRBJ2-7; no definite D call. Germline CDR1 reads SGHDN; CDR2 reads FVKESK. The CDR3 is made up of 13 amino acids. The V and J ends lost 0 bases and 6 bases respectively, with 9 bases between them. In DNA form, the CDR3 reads TGTGCCAGCAGCCAAGATCGTGCCGGCGAGCAGTACTTC. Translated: CASSQDRAGEQYF.

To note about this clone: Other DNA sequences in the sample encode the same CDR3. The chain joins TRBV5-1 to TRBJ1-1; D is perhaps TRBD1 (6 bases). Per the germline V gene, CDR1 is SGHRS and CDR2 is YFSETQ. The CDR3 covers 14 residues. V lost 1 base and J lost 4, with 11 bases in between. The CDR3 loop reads CASSLQGSTTEAFF. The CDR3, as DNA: TGCGCCAGCAGCTTGCAGGGGTCGACCACTGAAGCTTTCTTT.

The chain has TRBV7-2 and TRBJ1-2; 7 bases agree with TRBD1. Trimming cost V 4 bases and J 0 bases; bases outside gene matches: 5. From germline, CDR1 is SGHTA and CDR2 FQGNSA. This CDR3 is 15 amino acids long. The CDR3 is CASSSTGTANYGYTF. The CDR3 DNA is TGTGCCAGCAGCTCGACAGGGACAGCTAACTATGGCTACACCTTC.

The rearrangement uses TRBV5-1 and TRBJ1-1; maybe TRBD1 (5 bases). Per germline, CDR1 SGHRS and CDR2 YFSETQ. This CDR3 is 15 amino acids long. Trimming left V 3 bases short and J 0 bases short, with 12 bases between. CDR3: CASSYDSPMNTEAFF. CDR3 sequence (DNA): TGCGCCAGCAGCTACGACAGCCCCATGAACACTGAAGCTTTCTTT.

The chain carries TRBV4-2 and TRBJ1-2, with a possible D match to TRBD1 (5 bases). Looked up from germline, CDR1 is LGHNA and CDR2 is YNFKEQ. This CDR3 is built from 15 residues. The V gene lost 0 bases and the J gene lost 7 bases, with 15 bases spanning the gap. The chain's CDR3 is CASSQDPGIFGGYTF. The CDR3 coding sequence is TGTGCCAGCAGCCAAGATCCAGGGATTTTCGGTGGCTACACCTTC.

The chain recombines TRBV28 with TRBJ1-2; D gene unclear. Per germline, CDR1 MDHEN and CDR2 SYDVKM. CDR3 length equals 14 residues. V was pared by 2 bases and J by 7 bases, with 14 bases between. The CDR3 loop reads CASSLKGSGFGYTF. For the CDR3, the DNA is TGTGCCAGCAGTTTAAAGGGCTCGGGGTTTGGCTACACCTTC.

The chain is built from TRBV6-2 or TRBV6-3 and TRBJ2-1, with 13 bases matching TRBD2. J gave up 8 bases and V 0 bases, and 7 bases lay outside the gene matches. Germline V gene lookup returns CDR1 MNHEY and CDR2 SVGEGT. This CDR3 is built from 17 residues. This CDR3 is CASSYSRTSGGAYEQFF. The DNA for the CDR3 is TGTGCCAGCAGTTACTCACGTACTAGCGGGGGGGCGTATGAGCAGTTCTTC.

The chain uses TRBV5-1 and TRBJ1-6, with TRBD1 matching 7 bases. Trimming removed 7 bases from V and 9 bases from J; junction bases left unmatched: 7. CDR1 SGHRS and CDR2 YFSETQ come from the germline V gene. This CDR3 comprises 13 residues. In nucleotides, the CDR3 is TGCGCCAGCGGTTCAGGGGGAGGTTCACCCCTCCACTTT. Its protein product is CASGSGGGSPLHF. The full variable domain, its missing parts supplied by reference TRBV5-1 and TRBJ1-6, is KAGVTQTPRYLIKTRGQQVTLSCSPISGHRSVSWYQQTPGQGLQFLFEYFSETQRNKGNFPGRFSGRQFSNSRSEMNVSTLELGDSALYLCASGSGGGSPLHFGNGTRLTVT.

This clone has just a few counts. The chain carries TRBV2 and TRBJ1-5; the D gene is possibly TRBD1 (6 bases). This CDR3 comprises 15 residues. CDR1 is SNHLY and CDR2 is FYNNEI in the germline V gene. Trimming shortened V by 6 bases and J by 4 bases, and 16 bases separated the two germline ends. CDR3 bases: TGTGCCAGCAGACTGAGGACAGCGGTGAATCAGCCCCAGCATTTT. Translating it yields CASRLRTAVNQPQHF.

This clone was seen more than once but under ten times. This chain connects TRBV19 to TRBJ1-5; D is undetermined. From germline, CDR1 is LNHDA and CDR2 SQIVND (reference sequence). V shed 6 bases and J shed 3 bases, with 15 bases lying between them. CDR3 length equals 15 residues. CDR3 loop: CASSTTGISNQPQHF. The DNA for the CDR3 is TGTGCCAGTAGCACCACCGGGATCTCCAATCAGCCCCAGCATTTT.

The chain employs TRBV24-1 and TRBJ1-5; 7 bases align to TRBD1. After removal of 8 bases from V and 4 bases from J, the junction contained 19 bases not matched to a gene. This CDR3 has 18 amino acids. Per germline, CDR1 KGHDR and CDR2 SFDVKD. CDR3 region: CATKHTPPDREGNQPQHF. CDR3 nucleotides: TGTGCCACCAAACACACCCCACCCGACAGGGAAGGGAATCAGCCCCAGCATTTT.